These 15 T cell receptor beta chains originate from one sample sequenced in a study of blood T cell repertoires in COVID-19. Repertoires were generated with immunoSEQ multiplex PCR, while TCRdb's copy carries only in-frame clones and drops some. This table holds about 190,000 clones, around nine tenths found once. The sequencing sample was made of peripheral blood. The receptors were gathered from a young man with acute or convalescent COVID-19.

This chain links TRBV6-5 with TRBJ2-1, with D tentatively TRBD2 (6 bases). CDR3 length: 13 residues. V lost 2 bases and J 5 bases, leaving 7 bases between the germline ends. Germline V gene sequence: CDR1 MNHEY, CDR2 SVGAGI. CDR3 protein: CASSYGGNNEQFF. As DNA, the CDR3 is TGTGCCAGCAGTTACGGCGGGAACAATGAGCAGTTCTTC.

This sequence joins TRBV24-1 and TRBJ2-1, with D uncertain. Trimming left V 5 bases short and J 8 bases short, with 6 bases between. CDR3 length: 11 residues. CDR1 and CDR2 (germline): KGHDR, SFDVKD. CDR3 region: CATSGGDEQFF. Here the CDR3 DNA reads TGTGCCACCAGTGGCGGAGATGAGCAGTTCTTC.

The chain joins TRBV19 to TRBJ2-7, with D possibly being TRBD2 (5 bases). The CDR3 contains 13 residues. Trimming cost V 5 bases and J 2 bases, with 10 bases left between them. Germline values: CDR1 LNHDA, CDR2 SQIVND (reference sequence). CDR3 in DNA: TGTGCCAGTAGTCTTGAGAGGGCCTACGAGCAGTACTTC. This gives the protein CASSLERAYEQYF.

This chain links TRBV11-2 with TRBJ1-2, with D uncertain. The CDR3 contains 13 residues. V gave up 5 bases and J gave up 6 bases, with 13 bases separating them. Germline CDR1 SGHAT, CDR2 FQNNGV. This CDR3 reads CASSRSEAHGYTF. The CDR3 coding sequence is TGTGCCAGCAGCCGATCGGAGGCTCATGGCTACACCTTC.

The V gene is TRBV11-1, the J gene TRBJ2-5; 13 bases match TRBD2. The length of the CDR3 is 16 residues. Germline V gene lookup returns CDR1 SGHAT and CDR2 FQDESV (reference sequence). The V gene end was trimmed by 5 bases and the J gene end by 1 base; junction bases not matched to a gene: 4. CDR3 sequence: CASSTGLAGVQETQYF. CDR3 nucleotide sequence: TGTGCCAGCAGCACAGGACTAGCGGGGGTCCAAGAGACCCAGTACTTC. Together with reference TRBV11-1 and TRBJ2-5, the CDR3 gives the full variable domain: EAEVAQSPRYKITEKSQAVAFWCDPISGHATLYWYRQILGQGPELLVQFQDESVVDDSQLPKDRFSAERLKGVDSTLKIQPAELGDSAMYLCASSTGLAGVQETQYFGPGTRLLVL.

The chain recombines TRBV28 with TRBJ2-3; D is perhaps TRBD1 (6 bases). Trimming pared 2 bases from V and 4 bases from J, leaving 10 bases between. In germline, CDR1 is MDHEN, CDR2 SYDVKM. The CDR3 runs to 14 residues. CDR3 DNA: TGTGCCAGCAGTTTAACAGGGCCCCCAGATACGCAGTATTTT. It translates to CASSLTGPPDTQYF.

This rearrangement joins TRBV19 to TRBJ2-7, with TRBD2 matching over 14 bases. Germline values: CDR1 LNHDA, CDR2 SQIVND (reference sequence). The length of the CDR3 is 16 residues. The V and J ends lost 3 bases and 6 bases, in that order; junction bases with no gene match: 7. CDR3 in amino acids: CASSIKGLAGDVEQYF. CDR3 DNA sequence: TGTGCCAGTAGTATCAAGGGACTAGCGGGAGATGTCGAGCAGTACTTC.

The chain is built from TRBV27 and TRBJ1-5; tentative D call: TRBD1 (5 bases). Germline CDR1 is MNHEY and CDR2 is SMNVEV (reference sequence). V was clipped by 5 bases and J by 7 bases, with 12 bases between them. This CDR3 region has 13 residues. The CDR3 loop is CASSNRILQPQHF. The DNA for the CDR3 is TGTGCCAGCAGTAACAGGATACTACAGCCCCAGCATTTT.

The CDR3 coding sequence is TGTGCCAGCAGCCCGACGACAGGGGATCAGCCCCAGCATTTT. The encoded protein is CASSPTTGDQPQHF. The chain couples TRBV9 to TRBJ1-5; 8 positions match TRBD1. Germline V gene data show CDR1 as SGDLS and CDR2 as YYNGEE. V was clipped by 4 bases and J by 5 bases; unmatched bases: 5. The CDR3 extends over 14 amino acids.

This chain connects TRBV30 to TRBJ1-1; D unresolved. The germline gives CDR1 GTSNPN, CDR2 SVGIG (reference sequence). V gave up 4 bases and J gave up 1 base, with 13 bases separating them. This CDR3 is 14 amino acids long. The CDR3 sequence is CAWNHSVANTEAFF. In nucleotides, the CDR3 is TGTGCCTGGAATCATAGCGTCGCGAACACTGAAGCTTTCTTT.

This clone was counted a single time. CDR3 protein: CASSPDGYLDTQYF. DNA for the CDR3: TGCGCCAGCAGCCCCGACGGGTATCTCGATACGCAGTATTTT. V gene TRBV4-1 combines with J gene TRBJ2-3, with D unclear. The CDR3 is made up of 14 amino acids. Trimming removed 4 bases at V and 6 bases at J, with 14 bases between. Germline V gene sequence: CDR1 MGHRA, CDR2 YSYEKL.

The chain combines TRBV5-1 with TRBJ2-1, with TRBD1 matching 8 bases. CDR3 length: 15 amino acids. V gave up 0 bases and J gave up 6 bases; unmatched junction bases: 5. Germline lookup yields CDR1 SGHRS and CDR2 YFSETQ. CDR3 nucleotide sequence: TGCGCCAGCAGCTTGGCCAGGGGGCTAGGCAATGAGCAGTTCTTC. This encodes CASSLARGLGNEQFF.

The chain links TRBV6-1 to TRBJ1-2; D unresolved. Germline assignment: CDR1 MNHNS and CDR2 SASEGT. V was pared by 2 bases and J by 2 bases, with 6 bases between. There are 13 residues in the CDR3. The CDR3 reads CASSEQQNYGYTF. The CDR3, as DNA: TGTGCCAGCAGTGAACAACAGAACTATGGCTACACCTTC.

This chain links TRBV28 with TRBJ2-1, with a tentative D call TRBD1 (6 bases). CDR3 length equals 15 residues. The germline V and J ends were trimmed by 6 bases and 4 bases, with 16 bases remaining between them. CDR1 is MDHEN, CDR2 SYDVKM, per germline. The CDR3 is CASSPQTGVYNEQFF. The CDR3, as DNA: TGTGCCAGCAGCCCTCAGACAGGAGTTTACAATGAGCAGTTCTTC.

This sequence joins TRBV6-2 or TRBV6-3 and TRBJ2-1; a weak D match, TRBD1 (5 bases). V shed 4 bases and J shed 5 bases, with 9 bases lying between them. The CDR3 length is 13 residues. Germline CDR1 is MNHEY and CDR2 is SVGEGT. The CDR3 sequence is CASSSRQNNEQFF. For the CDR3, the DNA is TGTGCCAGCAGTTCGAGACAGAACAATGAGCAGTTCTTC.